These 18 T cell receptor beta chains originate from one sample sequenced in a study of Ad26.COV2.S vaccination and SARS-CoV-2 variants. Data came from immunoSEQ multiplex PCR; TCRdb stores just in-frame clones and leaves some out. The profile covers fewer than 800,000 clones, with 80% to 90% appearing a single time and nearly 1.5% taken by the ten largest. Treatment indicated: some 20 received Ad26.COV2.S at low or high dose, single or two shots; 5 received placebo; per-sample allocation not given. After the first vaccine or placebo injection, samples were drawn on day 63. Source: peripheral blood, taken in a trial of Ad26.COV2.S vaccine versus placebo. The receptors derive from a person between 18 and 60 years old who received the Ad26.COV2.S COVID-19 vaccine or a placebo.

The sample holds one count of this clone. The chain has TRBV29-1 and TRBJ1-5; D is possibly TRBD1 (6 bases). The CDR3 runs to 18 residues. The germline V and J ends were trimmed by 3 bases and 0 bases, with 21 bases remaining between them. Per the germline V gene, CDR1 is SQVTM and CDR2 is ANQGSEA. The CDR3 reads CSVDSRRTANYSNQPQHF. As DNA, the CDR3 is TGCAGCGTTGATTCGCGTCGGACAGCAAACTATAGCAATCAGCCCCAGCATTTT.

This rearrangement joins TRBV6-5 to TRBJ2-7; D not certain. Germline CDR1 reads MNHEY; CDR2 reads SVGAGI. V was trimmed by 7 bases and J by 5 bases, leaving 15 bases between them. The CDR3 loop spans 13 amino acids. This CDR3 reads CASKTTYGDEQYF. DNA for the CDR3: TGTGCCAGCAAAACGACGTATGGGGACGAGCAGTACTTC.

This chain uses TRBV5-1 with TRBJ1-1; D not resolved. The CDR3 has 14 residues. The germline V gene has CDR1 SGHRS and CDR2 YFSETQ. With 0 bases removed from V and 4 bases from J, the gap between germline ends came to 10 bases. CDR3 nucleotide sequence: TGCGCCAGCAGCTTGGATAGGGTCGGCACTGAAGCTTTCTTT. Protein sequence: CASSLDRVGTEAFF.

The CDR3 region is CASSLTGQGNYGYTF. The CDR3 nucleotides read TGTGCCAGCAGCCTCACGGGACAGGGTAACTATGGCTACACCTTC. This chain connects TRBV4-2 to TRBJ1-2; 9 nucleotides line up with TRBD1. Germline-derived CDR1 and CDR2 are LGHNA and YNFKEQ. This CDR3 is 15 amino acids long. J lost 1 base, V lost 4 bases, and 4 bases had no gene match.

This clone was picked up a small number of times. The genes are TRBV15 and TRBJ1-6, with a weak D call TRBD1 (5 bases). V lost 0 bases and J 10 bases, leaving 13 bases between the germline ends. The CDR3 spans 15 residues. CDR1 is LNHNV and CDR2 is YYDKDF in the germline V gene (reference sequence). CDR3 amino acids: CATSRDREGQSPLHF. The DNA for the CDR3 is TGTGCCACCAGCAGAGATCGGGAGGGGCAGTCACCCCTCCACTTT. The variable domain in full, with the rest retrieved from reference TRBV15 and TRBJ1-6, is DAMVIQNPRYQVTQFGKPVTLSCSQTLNHNVMYWYQQKSSQAPKLLFHYYDKDFNNEADTPDNFQSRRPNTSFCFLDIRSPGLGDTAMYLCATSRDREGQSPLHFGNGTRLTVT.

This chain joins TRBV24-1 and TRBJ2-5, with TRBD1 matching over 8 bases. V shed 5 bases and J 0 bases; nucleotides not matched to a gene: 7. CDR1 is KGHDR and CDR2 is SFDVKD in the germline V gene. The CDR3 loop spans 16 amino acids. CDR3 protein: CATSAGQGYYQETQYF. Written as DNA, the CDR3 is TGTGCCACCAGTGCCGGACAGGGCTATTACCAAGAGACCCAGTACTTC.

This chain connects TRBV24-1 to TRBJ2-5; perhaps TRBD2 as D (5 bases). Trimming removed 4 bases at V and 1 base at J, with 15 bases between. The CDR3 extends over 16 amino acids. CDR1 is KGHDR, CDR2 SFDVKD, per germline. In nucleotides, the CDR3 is TGTGCCACCAGTGACCCTATTCACGGAGGCCAAGAGACCCAGTACTTC. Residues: CATSDPIHGGQETQYF.

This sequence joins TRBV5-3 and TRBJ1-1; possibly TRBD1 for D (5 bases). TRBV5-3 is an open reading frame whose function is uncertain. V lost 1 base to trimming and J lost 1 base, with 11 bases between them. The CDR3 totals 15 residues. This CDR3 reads CARSLIGAQNTEAFF. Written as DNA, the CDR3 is TGTGCCAGAAGCTTGATTGGGGCACAGAACACTGAAGCTTTCTTT.

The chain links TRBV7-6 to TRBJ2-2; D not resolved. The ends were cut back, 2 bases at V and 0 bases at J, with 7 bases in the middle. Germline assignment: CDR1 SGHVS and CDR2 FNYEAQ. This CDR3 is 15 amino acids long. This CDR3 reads CASSLRMSNTGELFF. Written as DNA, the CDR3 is TGTGCCAGCAGCTTAAGGATGTCGAACACCGGGGAGCTGTTTTTT. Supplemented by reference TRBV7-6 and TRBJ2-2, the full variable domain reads GAGVSQSPRYKVTKRGQDVALRCDPISGHVSLYWYRQALGQGPEFLTYFNYEAQQDKSGLPNDRFSAERPEGSISTLTIQRTEQRDSAMYRCASSLRMSNTGELFFGEGSRLTVL.

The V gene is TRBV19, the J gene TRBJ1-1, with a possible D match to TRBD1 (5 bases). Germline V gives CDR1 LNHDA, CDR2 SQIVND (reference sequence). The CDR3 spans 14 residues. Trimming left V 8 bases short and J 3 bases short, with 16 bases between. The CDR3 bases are TGTGCCAGTGGGGGTAGGGCTACGGACACTGAAGCTTTCTTT. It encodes CASGGRATDTEAFF.

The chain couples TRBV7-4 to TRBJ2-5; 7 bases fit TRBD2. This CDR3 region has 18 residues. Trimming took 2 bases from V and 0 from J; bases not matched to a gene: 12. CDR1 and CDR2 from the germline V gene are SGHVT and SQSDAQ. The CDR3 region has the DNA TGTGCCAGCAGCTTAACGGGGAGACTAGCCCCCCACCAAGAGACCCAGTACTTC. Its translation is CASSLTGRLAPHQETQYF.

The CDR3 loop is CASSKGGSDPSYEQYF. The CDR3 DNA is TGTGCCAGCAGCAAAGGTGGCTCTGACCCCTCCTACGAGCAGTACTTC. The chain joins TRBV21-1 to TRBJ2-7. TRBV21-1 is labeled a pseudogene. The CDR3 is 16 residues long.

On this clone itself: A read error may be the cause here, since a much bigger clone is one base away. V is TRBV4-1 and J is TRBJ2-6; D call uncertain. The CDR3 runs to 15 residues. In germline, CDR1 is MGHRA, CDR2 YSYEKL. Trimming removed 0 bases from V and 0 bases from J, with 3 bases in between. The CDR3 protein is CASSQEGSGANVLTF. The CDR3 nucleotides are TGCGCCAGCAGCCAAGAGGGCTCTGGGGCCAACGTCCTGACTTTC.

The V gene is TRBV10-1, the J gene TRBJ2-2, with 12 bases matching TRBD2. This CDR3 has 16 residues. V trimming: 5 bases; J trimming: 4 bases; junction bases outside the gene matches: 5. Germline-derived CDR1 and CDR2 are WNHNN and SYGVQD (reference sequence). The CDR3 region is CASSSTSGRPTGELFF. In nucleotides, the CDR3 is TGCGCCAGCAGTTCGACTAGCGGGAGACCCACCGGGGAGCTGTTTTTT.

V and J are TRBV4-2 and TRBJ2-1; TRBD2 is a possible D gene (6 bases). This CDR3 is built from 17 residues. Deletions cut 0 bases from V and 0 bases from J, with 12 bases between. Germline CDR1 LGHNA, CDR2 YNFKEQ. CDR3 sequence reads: CASSQDGSGGSYNEQFF. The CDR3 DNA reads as TGTGCCAGCAGCCAAGACGGATCCGGGGGCTCCTACAATGAGCAGTTCTTC.

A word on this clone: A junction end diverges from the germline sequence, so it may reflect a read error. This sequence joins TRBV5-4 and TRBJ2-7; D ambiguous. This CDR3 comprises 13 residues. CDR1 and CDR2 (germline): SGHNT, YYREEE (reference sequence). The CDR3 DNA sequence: TGTGCCAGCAGCTTGGTCTCCTCCAACGAGCAGTACTTC. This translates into CASSLVSSNEQYF.

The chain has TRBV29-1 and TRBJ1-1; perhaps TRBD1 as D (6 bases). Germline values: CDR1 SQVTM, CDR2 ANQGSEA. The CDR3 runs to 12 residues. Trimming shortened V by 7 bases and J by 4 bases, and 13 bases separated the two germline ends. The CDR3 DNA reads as TGCAGCGCCCTAGGGGGGGGCACTGAAGCTTTCTTT. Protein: CSALGGGTEAFF. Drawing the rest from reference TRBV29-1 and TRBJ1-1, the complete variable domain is SAVISQKPSRDICQRGTSLTIQCQVDSQVTMMFWYRQQPGQSLTLIATANQGSEATYESGFVIDKFPISRPNLTFSTLTVSNMSPEDSSIYLCSALGGGTEAFFGQGTRLTVV.

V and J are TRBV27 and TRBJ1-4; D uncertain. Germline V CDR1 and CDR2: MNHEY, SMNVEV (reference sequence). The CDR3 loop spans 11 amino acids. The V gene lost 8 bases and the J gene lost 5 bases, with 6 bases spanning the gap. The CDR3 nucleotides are TGTGCCAGCGCCTTGAATGAAAAACTGTTTTTT. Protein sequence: CASALNEKLFF.